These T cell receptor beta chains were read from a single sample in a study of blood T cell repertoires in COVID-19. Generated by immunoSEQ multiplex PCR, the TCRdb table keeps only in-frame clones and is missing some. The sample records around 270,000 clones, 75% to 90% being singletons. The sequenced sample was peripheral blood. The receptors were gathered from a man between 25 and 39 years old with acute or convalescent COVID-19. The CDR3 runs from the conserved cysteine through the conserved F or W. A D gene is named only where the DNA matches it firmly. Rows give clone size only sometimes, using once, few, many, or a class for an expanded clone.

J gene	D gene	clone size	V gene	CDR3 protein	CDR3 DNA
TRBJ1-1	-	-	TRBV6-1	CASSEVLVAGTEAFF	TGTGCCAGCAGTGAAGTGTTGGTGGCGGGCACTGAAGCTTTCTTT
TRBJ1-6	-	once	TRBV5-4	CASSLQTGANSPLHF	TGTGCCAGCAGCCTACAGACAGGCGCGAATTCACCCCTCCACTTT
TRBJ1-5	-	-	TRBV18	CASSPTRDVLSNQPQHF	TGTGCCAGCTCACCGACGAGGGATGTGCTTAGCAATCAGCCCCAGCATTTT
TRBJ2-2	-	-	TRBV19	CASSARDSSGGELFF	TGTGCCAGTAGTGCCCGAGACTCCTCCGGGGGGGAGCTGTTTTTT
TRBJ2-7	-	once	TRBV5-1	CASTPGQPYEQYF	TGCGCCAGCACCCCAGGTCAGCCCTACGAGCAGTACTTC
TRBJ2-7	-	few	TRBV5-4	CASSSFRDEQYF	TGTGCCAGCAGTTCTTTCCGGGACGAGCAGTACTTC
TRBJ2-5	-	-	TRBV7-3	CASSRQAGETQYF	TGTGCCAGCAGCCGCCAGGCTGGGGAGACCCAGTACTTC
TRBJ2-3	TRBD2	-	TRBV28	CASSLYLAGGTDTQYF	TGTGCCAGCAGTTTATATCTAGCGGGGGGGACAGATACGCAGTATTTT
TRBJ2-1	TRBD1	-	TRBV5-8	CASSPGTGGERNEQFF	TGTGCCAGCAGCCCAGGAACAGGGGGAGAGCGGAATGAGCAGTTCTTC
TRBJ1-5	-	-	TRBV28	CASSLWGTGVSNQPQHF	TGTGCCAGCAGTCTGTGGGGGACGGGGGTGAGCAATCAGCCCCAGCATTTT
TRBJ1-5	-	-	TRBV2	CASSAGSSNQPQHF	TGTGCCAGCAGCGCGGGGAGTAGCAATCAGCCCCAGCATTTT
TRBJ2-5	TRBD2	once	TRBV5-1	CASSLSGTSGKQYF	TGCGCCAGCAGCTTGTCCGGGACTAGCGGAAAGCAGTACTTC
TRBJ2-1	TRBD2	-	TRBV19	CASTGGDSYNEQFF	TGTGCCAGTACGGGGGGGGACTCCTACAATGAGCAGTTCTTC
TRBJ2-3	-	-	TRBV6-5	CASSLTGSSTDTQYF	TGTGCCAGCAGTTTAACAGGGAGTAGCACAGATACGCAGTATTTT
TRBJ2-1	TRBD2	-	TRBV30	CAWSISSGGYNEKFF	TGTGCCTGGAGTATCTCTAGCGGGGGGTACAATGAGAAGTTCTTC
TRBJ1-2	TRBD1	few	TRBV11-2	CASSLVGTGQGYTF	TGTGCCAGCAGCTTAGTCGGGACAGGGCAGGGCTACACCTTC
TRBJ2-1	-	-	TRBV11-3	CASSYETGTQFF	TGTGCCAGCAGCTACGAAACAGGAACGCAGTTCTTC